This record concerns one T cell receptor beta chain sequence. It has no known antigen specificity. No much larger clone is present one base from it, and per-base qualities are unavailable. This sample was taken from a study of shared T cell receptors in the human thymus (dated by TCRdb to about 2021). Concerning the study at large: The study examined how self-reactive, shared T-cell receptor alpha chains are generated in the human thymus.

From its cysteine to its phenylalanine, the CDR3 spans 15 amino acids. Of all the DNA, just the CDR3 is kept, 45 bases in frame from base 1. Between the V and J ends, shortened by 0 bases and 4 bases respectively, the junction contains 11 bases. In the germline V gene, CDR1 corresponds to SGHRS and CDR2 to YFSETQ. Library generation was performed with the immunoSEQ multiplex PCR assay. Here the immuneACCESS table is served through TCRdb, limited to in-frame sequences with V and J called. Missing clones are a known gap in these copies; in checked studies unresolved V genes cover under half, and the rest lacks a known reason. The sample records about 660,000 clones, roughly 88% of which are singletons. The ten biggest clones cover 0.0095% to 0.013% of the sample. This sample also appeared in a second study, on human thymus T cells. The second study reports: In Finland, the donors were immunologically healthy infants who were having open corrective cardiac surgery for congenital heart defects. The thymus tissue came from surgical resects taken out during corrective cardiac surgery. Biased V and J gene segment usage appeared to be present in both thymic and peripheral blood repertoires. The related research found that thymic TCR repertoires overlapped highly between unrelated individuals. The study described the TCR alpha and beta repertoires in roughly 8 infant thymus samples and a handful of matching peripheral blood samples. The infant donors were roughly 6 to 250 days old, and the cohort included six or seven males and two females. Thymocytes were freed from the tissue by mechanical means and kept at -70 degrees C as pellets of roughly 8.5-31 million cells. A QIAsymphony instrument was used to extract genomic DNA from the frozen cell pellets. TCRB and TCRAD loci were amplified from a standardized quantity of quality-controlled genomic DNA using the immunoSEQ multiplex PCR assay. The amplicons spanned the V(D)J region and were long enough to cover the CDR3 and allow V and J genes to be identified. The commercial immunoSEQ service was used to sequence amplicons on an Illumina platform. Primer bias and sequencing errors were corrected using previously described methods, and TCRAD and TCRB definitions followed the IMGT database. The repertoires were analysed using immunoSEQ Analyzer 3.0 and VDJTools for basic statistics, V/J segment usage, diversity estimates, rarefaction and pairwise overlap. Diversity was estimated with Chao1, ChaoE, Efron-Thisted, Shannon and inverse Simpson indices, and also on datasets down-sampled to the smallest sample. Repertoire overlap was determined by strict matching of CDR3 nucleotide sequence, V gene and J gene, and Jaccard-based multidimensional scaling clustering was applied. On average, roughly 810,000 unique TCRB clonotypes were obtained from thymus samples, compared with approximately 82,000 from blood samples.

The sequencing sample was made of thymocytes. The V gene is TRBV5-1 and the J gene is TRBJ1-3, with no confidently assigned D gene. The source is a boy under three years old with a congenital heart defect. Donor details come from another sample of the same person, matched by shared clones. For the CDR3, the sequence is CASSLDSPSGNTIYF. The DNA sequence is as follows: TGCGCCAGCAGCTTGGATTCACCTAGCGGAAACACCATATATTTT. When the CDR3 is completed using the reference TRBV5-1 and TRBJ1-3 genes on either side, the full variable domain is KAGVTQTPRYLIKTRGQQVTLSCSPISGHRSVSWYQQTPGQGLQFLFEYFSETQRNKGNFPGRFSGRQFSNSRSEMNVSTLELGDSALYLCASSLDSPSGNTIYFGEGSWLTVV.